A selection of T cell receptor beta chains follows, all from one sample in a study of shared clonotypes between healthy human individuals. The data were produced by immunoSEQ multiplex PCR, yet TCRdb's version contains in-frame clones alone and is incomplete. The profile covers about 2.5 million clones, with around 90% appearing a single time and about 0.41% taken by the ten largest. Sequenced input: naive CD4+ T cells from PBMCs. These receptors originate from a man younger than 30 in good health. Some clones in this sample may be carry-over from other donors' samples. Both conserved end residues are part of each CDR3. The D gene is left open where the match is weak. Only some rows state a clone size, as once, few, many or a class for expanded clones.

d_gene: TRBD2
abundance: once
j_gene: TRBJ2-1
v_gene: TRBV9
CDR3aa: CASSVVGLALNEQFF
CDR3nt: TGTGCCAGCAGCGTAGTAGGACTAGCGTTGAATGAGCAGTTCTTC

d_gene: TRBD1
abundance: .
j_gene: TRBJ1-2
v_gene: TRBV11-2
CDR3aa: CASSKGQNYGYTF
CDR3nt: TGTGCCAGCAGCAAGGGACAGAACTATGGCTACACCTTC

d_gene: .
abundance: .
j_gene: TRBJ2-3
v_gene: TRBV5-4
CDR3aa: CASSLAGTDTQYF
CDR3nt: TGTGCCAGCAGCTTGGCGGGCACAGATACGCAGTATTTT

d_gene: .
abundance: .
j_gene: TRBJ1-5
v_gene: TRBV25-1
CDR3aa: CASSLTISNQPQHF
CDR3nt: TGTGCCAGCAGTCTCACCATTAGCAATCAGCCCCAGCATTTT

d_gene: TRBD2
abundance: .
j_gene: TRBJ2-5
v_gene: TRBV5-1
CDR3aa: CASSILAVGETQYF
CDR3nt: TGCGCCAGCAGCATCCTAGCGGTAGGGGAGACCCAGTACTTC

d_gene: .
abundance: .
j_gene: TRBJ2-3
v_gene: TRBV29-1
CDR3aa: CSVQTLTSTDTQYF
CDR3nt: TGCAGCGTTCAGACACTGACTAGCACAGATACGCAGTATTTT

d_gene: TRBD2
abundance: once
j_gene: TRBJ2-5
v_gene: TRBV7-6
CDR3aa: CASSLAETSGRAETQYF
CDR3nt: TGTGCCAGCAGCTTAGCTGAGACTAGCGGGAGGGCCGAGACCCAGTACTTC

d_gene: TRBD2
abundance: .
j_gene: TRBJ2-1
v_gene: TRBV4-3
CDR3aa: CASSQDRGLSSYNEQFF
CDR3nt: TGCGCCAGCAGCCAAGATCGGGGACTAAGCTCCTACAATGAGCAGTTCTTC

d_gene: TRBD2
abundance: .
j_gene: TRBJ2-7
v_gene: TRBV5-1
CDR3aa: CASSLGLAGDPWYF
CDR3nt: TGCGCCAGCAGCTTGGGGCTAGCGGGGGACCCATGGTACTTC

d_gene: .
abundance: .
j_gene: TRBJ1-4
v_gene: TRBV4-2
CDR3aa: CASSQGRVNEKLFF
CDR3nt: TGTGCCAGCAGCCAGGGACGGGTTAATGAAAAACTGTTTTTT

d_gene: TRBD1
abundance: .
j_gene: TRBJ1-2
v_gene: TRBV2
CDR3aa: CASSVFLGQGSSGYGYTF
CDR3nt: TGTGCCAGCAGTGTTTTCTTGGGACAGGGTTCTTCGGGCTATGGCTACACCTTC

d_gene: .
abundance: .
j_gene: TRBJ2-7
v_gene: TRBV11-1
CDR3aa: CASSLVLGPATYEQYF
CDR3nt: TGTGCCAGCAGCTTAGTATTGGGACCAGCGACCTACGAGCAGTACTTC

d_gene: .
abundance: once
j_gene: TRBJ1-4
v_gene: TRBV6-1
CDR3aa: CASSRFEKLFF
CDR3nt: TGTGCCAGCAGCCGCTTCGAAAAACTGTTTTTT

d_gene: .
abundance: .
j_gene: TRBJ2-3
v_gene: TRBV30
CDR3aa: CAWSVGDSTDTQYF
CDR3nt: TGTGCCTGGAGTGTGGGCGATAGCACAGATACGCAGTATTTT

d_gene: .
abundance: .
j_gene: TRBJ1-2
v_gene: TRBV28
CDR3aa: CASSLDRLDGYTF
CDR3nt: TGTGCCAGCAGTCTCGACAGGTTGGATGGCTACACCTTC

d_gene: .
abundance: .
j_gene: TRBJ1-1
v_gene: TRBV2
CDR3aa: CASRAGGTEAFF
CDR3nt: TGTGCCAGCAGGGCCGGGGGCACTGAAGCTTTCTTT

d_gene: .
abundance: few
j_gene: TRBJ1-1
v_gene: TRBV2
CDR3aa: CASTKGRSEAFF
CDR3nt: TGTGCCAGCACCAAGGGTAGGTCTGAAGCTTTCTTT

d_gene: .
abundance: .
j_gene: TRBJ2-7
v_gene: TRBV6-5
CDR3aa: CASRLGRSTSYEQYF
CDR3nt: TGTGCCAGCAGATTGGGACGGTCGACCTCCTACGAGCAGTACTTC

d_gene: .
abundance: .
j_gene: TRBJ2-6
v_gene: TRBV28
CDR3aa: CASTGQILSGANVLTF
CDR3nt: TGTGCCAGCACGGGACAAATATTATCTGGGGCCAACGTCCTGACTTTC

d_gene: .
abundance: .
j_gene: TRBJ2-7
v_gene: TRBV5-4
CDR3aa: CASRPPGGASYEQYF
CDR3nt: TGTGCCAGCAGACCACCTGGTGGGGCGTCCTACGAGCAGTACTTC

d_gene: .
abundance: .
j_gene: TRBJ2-1
v_gene: TRBV28
CDR3aa: CASVRHGTYNEQFF
CDR3nt: TGTGCCAGCGTCAGGCACGGGACCTACAATGAGCAGTTCTTC

d_gene: TRBD2
abundance: .
j_gene: TRBJ2-4
v_gene: TRBV28
CDR3aa: CASTQFGRVSKNIQYF
CDR3nt: TGTGCCAGCACCCAGTTCGGGAGGGTCTCCAAAAACATTCAGTACTTC

d_gene: .
abundance: few
j_gene: TRBJ1-1
v_gene: TRBV28
CDR3aa: CATIEGRKNTEAFF
CDR3nt: TGTGCCACCATCGAGGGACGGAAAAACACTGAAGCTTTCTTT

d_gene: .
abundance: .
j_gene: TRBJ2-5
v_gene: TRBV6-6
CDR3aa: CASSPLAETQYF
CDR3nt: TGTGCCAGCAGTCCCCTCGCGGAGACCCAGTACTTC

d_gene: .
abundance: .
j_gene: TRBJ1-2
v_gene: TRBV2
CDR3aa: CATSPGTVYGYTF
CDR3nt: TGTGCCACCAGCCCCGGGACTGTCTATGGCTACACCTTC

d_gene: TRBD2
abundance: .
j_gene: TRBJ2-7
v_gene: TRBV5-1
CDR3aa: CASSVDSGAYEQYF
CDR3nt: TGCGCCAGCAGCGTCGATAGCGGGGCCTACGAGCAGTACTTC

d_gene: TRBD2
abundance: .
j_gene: TRBJ2-1
v_gene: TRBV12-5
CDR3aa: CASGWTDLRGARRSYNEQFF
CDR3nt: TGTGCTAGTGGTTGGACTGACTTGCGGGGGGCCCGACGCTCCTACAATGAGCAGTTCTTC

d_gene: .
abundance: .
j_gene: TRBJ2-7
v_gene: TRBV18
CDR3aa: CASSPTGTYEQYF
CDR3nt: TGTGCCAGCTCCCCAACAGGTACCTACGAGCAGTACTTC

d_gene: TRBD1
abundance: .
j_gene: TRBJ2-7
v_gene: TRBV6-1
CDR3aa: CASSRQGGPYEQYF
CDR3nt: TGTGCCAGCAGTCGACAGGGGGGACCCTACGAGCAGTACTTC

d_gene: .
abundance: .
j_gene: TRBJ2-3
v_gene: TRBV5-6
CDR3aa: CASSGMLTRTDTQYF
CDR3nt: TGTGCCAGCAGCGGGATGTTAACGCGCACAGATACGCAGTATTTT

d_gene: TRBD2
abundance: .
j_gene: TRBJ2-2
v_gene: TRBV29-1
CDR3aa: CSVELGTSNTGELFF
CDR3nt: TGCAGCGTTGAACTGGGGACTAGCAACACCGGGGAGCTGTTTTTT

d_gene: .
abundance: .
j_gene: TRBJ1-2
v_gene: TRBV28
CDR3aa: CAIKPRGMAFGYTF
CDR3nt: TGTGCCATAAAACCCAGGGGTATGGCGTTTGGCTACACCTTC

d_gene: TRBD1
abundance: .
j_gene: TRBJ1-2
v_gene: TRBV28
CDR3aa: CASSLGQGYGYTF
CDR3nt: TGTGCCAGCAGTCTTGGACAGGGATATGGCTACACCTTC

d_gene: .
abundance: .
j_gene: TRBJ2-1
v_gene: TRBV28
CDR3aa: CASSYRNEQFF
CDR3nt: TGTGCCAGCAGCTATAGGAATGAGCAGTTCTTC

d_gene: .
abundance: .
j_gene: TRBJ2-7
v_gene: TRBV27
CDR3aa: CASAKNGGHEQYF
CDR3nt: TGTGCCAGCGCAAAAAACGGGGGACACGAGCAGTACTTC

d_gene: .
abundance: .
j_gene: TRBJ1-5
v_gene: TRBV19
CDR3aa: CASSIEGSQPQHF
CDR3nt: TGTGCCAGTAGTATTGAGGGCTCTCAGCCCCAGCATTTT

d_gene: .
abundance: .
j_gene: TRBJ2-5
v_gene: TRBV7-2
CDR3aa: CASSTPNARQETQYF
CDR3nt: TGTGCCAGCAGCACGCCCAATGCTAGACAGGAGACCCAGTACTTC

d_gene: .
abundance: .
j_gene: TRBJ2-5
v_gene: TRBV11-3
CDR3aa: CASSPSSPQPGEETQYF
CDR3nt: TGTGCCAGCAGCCCTTCCAGTCCTCAACCAGGGGAAGAGACCCAGTACTTC

d_gene: .
abundance: .
j_gene: TRBJ1-1
v_gene: TRBV6-5
CDR3aa: CASSSGRTTEAFF
CDR3nt: TGTGCCAGCAGCAGCGGCCGTACTACCGAAGCTTTCTTT

d_gene: TRBD2
abundance: .
j_gene: TRBJ2-5
v_gene: TRBV29-1
CDR3aa: CSVSLAVQETQYF
CDR3nt: TGCAGCGTTTCCCTAGCGGTCCAAGAGACCCAGTACTTC

d_gene: .
abundance: .
j_gene: TRBJ1-6
v_gene: TRBV4-1
CDR3aa: CASSPSRGLQGLSSPLHF
CDR3nt: TGCGCCAGCAGCCCCTCTCGTGGCCTCCAGGGGCTCAGTTCACCCCTCCACTTT

d_gene: TRBD1
abundance: .
j_gene: TRBJ1-2
v_gene: TRBV28
CDR3aa: CASRFRGTAYNYGYTF
CDR3nt: TGTGCCAGCAGGTTCCGCGGGACAGCTTATAACTATGGCTACACCTTC

d_gene: .
abundance: .
j_gene: TRBJ1-3
v_gene: TRBV30
CDR3aa: CAWSVMEANTIYF
CDR3nt: TGTGCCTGGAGTGTAATGGAAGCAAACACCATATATTTT

d_gene: .
abundance: .
j_gene: TRBJ2-7
v_gene: TRBV2
CDR3aa: CASSVGQSYEQYF
CDR3nt: TGTGCCAGCAGTGTCGGGCAGTCTTACGAGCAGTACTTC

d_gene: TRBD2
abundance: .
j_gene: TRBJ2-7
v_gene: TRBV5-1
CDR3aa: CARKVAGEYEQYF
CDR3nt: TGCGCCAGGAAGGTAGCGGGGGAGTACGAGCAGTACTTC

d_gene: .
abundance: .
j_gene: TRBJ2-4
v_gene: TRBV5-1
CDR3aa: CASSLEGLAKNIQYF
CDR3nt: TGCGCCAGCAGCTTGGAAGGTCTAGCCAAAAACATTCAGTACTTC

d_gene: .
abundance: .
j_gene: TRBJ2-2
v_gene: TRBV21-1
CDR3aa: CASSNLTGPTGELFF
CDR3nt: TGTGCCAGCAGCAATTTGACAGGGCCCACCGGGGAGCTGTTTTTT

d_gene: .
abundance: .
j_gene: TRBJ1-2
v_gene: TRBV28
CDR3aa: CASSPMGVRGYTF
CDR3nt: TGTGCCAGCAGCCCTATGGGGGTTAGAGGCTACACCTTC

d_gene: .
abundance: .
j_gene: TRBJ1-4
v_gene: TRBV6-5
CDR3aa: CASSYSIQGWEKLFF
CDR3nt: TGTGCCAGCAGTTACTCGATCCAGGGGTGGGAAAAACTGTTTTTT

d_gene: .
abundance: .
j_gene: TRBJ1-1
v_gene: TRBV19
CDR3aa: CATSPSVGTEAFF
CDR3nt: TGTGCCACCTCCCCATCGGTAGGCACTGAAGCTTTCTTT

d_gene: .
abundance: .
j_gene: TRBJ2-6
v_gene: TRBV5-1
CDR3aa: CASRPDTGANVLTF
CDR3nt: TGCGCCAGCAGACCCGACACTGGGGCCAACGTCCTGACTTTC

d_gene: .
abundance: .
j_gene: TRBJ1-3
v_gene: TRBV18
CDR3aa: CASSPVDREDTIYF
CDR3nt: TGTGCCAGCTCACCGGTCGATAGGGAAGACACCATATATTTT

d_gene: .
abundance: .
j_gene: TRBJ1-1
v_gene: TRBV18
CDR3aa: CASSPLLNTEAFF
CDR3nt: TGTGCCAGCTCACCACTTCTGAACACTGAAGCTTTCTTT

d_gene: .
abundance: .
j_gene: TRBJ2-5
v_gene: TRBV28
CDR3aa: CASSTQLPGSYF
CDR3nt: TGTGCCAGCAGTACACAACTCCCGGGCTCGTACTTC

d_gene: .
abundance: .
j_gene: TRBJ2-3
v_gene: TRBV30
CDR3aa: CAWRPSATDTQYF
CDR3nt: TGTGCCTGGAGGCCCTCAGCCACAGATACGCAGTATTTT

d_gene: .
abundance: few
j_gene: TRBJ1-1
v_gene: TRBV28
CDR3aa: CASRGRVSEAFF
CDR3nt: TGTGCCAGCAGGGGAAGGGTCAGTGAAGCTTTCTTT

d_gene: .
abundance: .
j_gene: TRBJ1-1
v_gene: TRBV18
CDR3aa: CASSGPLGREGNTEAFF
CDR3nt: TGTGCCAGCTCCGGACCCTTGGGCAGGGAAGGGAACACTGAAGCTTTCTTT

d_gene: .
abundance: once
j_gene: TRBJ1-2
v_gene: TRBV6-1
CDR3aa: CASLTTDNYGYTF
CDR3nt: TGTGCCAGCCTTACGACGGACAACTATGGCTACACCTTC